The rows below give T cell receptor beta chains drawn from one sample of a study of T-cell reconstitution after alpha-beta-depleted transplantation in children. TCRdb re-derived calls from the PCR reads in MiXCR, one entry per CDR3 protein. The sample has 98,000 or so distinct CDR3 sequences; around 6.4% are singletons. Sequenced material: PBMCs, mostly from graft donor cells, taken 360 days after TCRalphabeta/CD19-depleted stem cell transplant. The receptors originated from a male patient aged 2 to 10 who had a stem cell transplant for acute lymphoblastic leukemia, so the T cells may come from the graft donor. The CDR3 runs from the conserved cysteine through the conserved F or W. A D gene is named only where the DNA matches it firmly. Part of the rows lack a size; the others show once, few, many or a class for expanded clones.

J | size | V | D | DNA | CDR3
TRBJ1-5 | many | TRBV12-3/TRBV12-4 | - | TGTGCCAGCAGTTATCTGAGGGGTAGCAATCAGCCCCAGCATTTT | CASSYLRGSNQPQHF
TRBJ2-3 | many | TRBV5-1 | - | TGCGCCAGCAGCAGGACGGCTAGCACAGATACGCAGTATTTT | CASSRTASTDTQYF
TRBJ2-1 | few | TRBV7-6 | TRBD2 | TGTGCCAGCAGCTTAGCGGAGCCGGGAGGGGATGAGCAGTTCTTC | CASSLAEPGGDEQFF
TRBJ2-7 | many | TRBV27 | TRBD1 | TGTGCCAGCAGTTACCGGGACAGGGGAAGGGACGAGCAGTACTTC | CASSYRDRGRDEQYF
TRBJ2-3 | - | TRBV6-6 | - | TGTGCCACCCCAGAGGGGGGTACGCAGTATTTT | CATPEGGTQYF
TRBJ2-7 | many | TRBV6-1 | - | TGTGCCAGCAGCCCCCTCGAGCGGATCCCCTACGAGCAGTACTTC | CASSPLERIPYEQYF
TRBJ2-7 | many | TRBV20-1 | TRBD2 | TGCAGTGCTAGAGATGAATCAGCGGGAGTACACGAGCAGTACTTC | CSARDESAGVHEQYF
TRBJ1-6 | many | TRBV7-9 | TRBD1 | TGTGCCAGCAGATCTACAGGGGGCCGGAATTCACCCCTCCACTTT | CASRSTGGRNSPLHF
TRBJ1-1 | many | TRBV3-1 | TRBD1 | TGTGCCAGCAGCCACGGGGACAGAGGGCCTGAAGCTTTCTTT | CASSHGDRGPEAFF
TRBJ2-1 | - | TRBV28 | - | TGTGCCAGCACCAATGCGGGGATCTCCTACAATGAGCAGTTCTTC | CASTNAGISYNEQFF
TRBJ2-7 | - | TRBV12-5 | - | TGTGCTAGTGGTCCCACCCCCTACGAGCAGTACTTC | CASGPTPYEQYF
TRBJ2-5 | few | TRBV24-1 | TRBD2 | TGTGCCACCGGTCAGGCTAGCGGGGGAGGAGAGACCCAGTACTTC | CATGQASGGGETQYF
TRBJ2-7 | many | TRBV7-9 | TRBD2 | TGTGCCAGCGTAAGGACTAGCGGGAGTCAGAGGGGGATGTACTTC | CASVRTSGSQRGMYF
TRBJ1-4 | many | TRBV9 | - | TGTGCCAGCAGCGCATTCGGCACAGGGCAAGAAAAACTGTTTTTT | CASSAFGTGQEKLFF
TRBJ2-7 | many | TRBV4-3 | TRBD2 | TGCGCCAGCAGCCAAGAGGGACTAGGCTACGAGCAGTACTTC | CASSQEGLGYEQYF
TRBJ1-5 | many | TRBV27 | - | TGTGCCAGCAGTTTAGCAGTGGATCAGCCCCAGCATTTT | CASSLAVDQPQHF
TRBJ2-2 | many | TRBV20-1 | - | TGCAGTGCAGGGAAACAGGCGAACACCGGGGAGCTGTTTTTT | CSAGKQANTGELFF
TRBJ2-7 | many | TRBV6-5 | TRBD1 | TGTGCCAGCAGTTACGGGACAGGGAAAGAGCAGTACTTC | CASSYGTGKEQYF
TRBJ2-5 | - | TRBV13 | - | TGTGCCAGCAGCTTAGGCACCCCCCGAAGCGCTGAGGGGGAGACCCAGTACTTC | CASSLGTPRSAEGETQYF
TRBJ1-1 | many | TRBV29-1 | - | TGCAGCGTTGTAAGGCAGCTGAACACTGAAGCTTTCTTT | CSVVRQLNTEAFF
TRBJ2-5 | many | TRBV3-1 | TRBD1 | TGTGCCAGCAGCCCCGGTGATTGGGACAGGGTGGGTGAGACCCAGTACTTC | CASSPGDWDRVGETQYF
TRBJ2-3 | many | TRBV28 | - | TGTGCCAGCAGTTTCGAGCTTCCGGCATATACGCAGTATTTT | CASSFELPAYTQYF
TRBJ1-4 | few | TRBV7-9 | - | TGTGCCAGCAGCTTAGACCGGGACCCCTGGGGACTGTTTTTT | CASSLDRDPWGLFF
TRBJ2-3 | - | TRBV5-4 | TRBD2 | TGTGCCCCACCGGGACTAGCGGAGTTGCTCGGCACAGATACGCAGTATTTT | CAPPGLAELLGTDTQYF
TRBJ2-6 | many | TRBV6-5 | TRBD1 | TGTGCCAGCAGTTACTCGATAACCAGGGGGAACGTCCTGACTTTC | CASSYSITRGNVLTF
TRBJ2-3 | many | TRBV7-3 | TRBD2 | TGTGCCAGCAGCGGGGGACTAGCGGGAGCAAAAGATACGCAGTATTTT | CASSGGLAGAKDTQYF
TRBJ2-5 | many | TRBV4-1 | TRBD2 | TGCGCCAGCAGCCAAGGTCGGCCTAGCGGGGATCAGTACTTC | CASSQGRPSGDQYF
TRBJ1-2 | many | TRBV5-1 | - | TGCGCCAGCAGGGTAGGACAGATCATGTCCGGCTATGGCTACACCTTC | CASRVGQIMSGYGYTF
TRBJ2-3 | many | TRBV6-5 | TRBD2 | TGTGCCAGCAGCTATCTAGCGGGGGGCGATACGCAGTATTTT | CASSYLAGGDTQYF
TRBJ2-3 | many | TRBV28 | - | TGTGCCAGCAGTTTTTTTCGCGACAAGAGCACAGATACGCAGTATTTT | CASSFFRDKSTDTQYF
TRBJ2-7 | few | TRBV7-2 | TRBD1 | TGTGCCAGCAGCCTGGGTGGGACAGGGGGCCACGAGCAGTACTTC | CASSLGGTGGHEQYF
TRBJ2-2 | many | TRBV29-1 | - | TGCAGCGTTGAAGACGAACGGACGAACACCGGGGAGCTGTTTTTT | CSVEDERTNTGELFF
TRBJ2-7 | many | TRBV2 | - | TGTGCCACCGTGAGGGTCGAGCAGTACTTC | CATVRVEQYF
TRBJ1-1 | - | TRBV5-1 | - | TGCGCCAGCAGCTTGGCCGGACAGTCCTACCTGAACACTGAAGCTTTCTTT | CASSLAGQSYLNTEAFF
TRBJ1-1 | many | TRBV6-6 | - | TGTGCCAGCAGTACGCTTCTGGGCAGGGCCTACACTGAAGCTTTCTTT | CASSTLLGRAYTEAFF
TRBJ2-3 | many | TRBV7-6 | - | TGTGCCAGCAGCCCCACTTTTAAAAGGGGCACAGATACGCAGTATTTT | CASSPTFKRGTDTQYF
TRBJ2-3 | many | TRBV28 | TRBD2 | TGTGCCAGCAGTTTTCCTAGCGGGAGGGCCTTAGATACGCAGTATTTT | CASSFPSGRALDTQYF
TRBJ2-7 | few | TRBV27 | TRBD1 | TGTGCCAGCAGTCAAGGGACAGGGAACATGTACGAGCAGTACTTC | CASSQGTGNMYEQYF
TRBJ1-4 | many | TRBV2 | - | TGTGCCAGCAGTGACGAGGGGGGCGAAAAACTGTTTTTT | CASSDEGGEKLFF
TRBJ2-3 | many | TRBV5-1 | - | TGCGCCAGCAGCTTGTTGTTTAGCACAGATACGCAGTATTTT | CASSLLFSTDTQYF
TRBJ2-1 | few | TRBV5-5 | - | TGTGCCAGCAGCTTGGGCCCAGCGGGTGATGAGCAGTTCTTC | CASSLGPAGDEQFF
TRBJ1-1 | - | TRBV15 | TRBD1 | TGTGCCACCAGCCGAAAGGGGGCGGGCACTGAAGCTTTCTTT | CATSRKGAGTEAFF
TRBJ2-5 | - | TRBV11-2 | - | TGTGCCAGCAGCTTAGGGGTTTGGCAGGAGATCGAGACCCAGTACTTC | CASSLGVWQEIETQYF
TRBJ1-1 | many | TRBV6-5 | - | TGTGCCAGCAGATACCAGGGTACCACTGAAGCTTTCTTT | CASRYQGTTEAFF
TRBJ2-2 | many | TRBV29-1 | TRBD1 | TGCAGCGTCGAGGACAGGACGAACACCGGGGAGCTGTTTTTT | CSVEDRTNTGELFF
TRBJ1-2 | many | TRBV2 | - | TGTGCCAGCAGTGAAGGCCAGGGTATAGGTGGCTACACCTTC | CASSEGQGIGGYTF
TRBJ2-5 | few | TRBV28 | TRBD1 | TGTGCCAGCAGTTTGGGACAGCTCAGGGCCCAGTACTTC | CASSLGQLRAQYF
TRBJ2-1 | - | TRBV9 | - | TGTGCCAGCAGCCCCAAGGCGAAAAATGAGCAGTTCTTC | CASSPKAKNEQFF
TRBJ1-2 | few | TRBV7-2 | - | TGTGCCAGCAGTCAAGGACAGCTCTATGGCTACACCTTC | CASSQGQLYGYTF
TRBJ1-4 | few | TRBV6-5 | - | TGTGCCAGCAGTTACCGTACAGGGATTGCAACTAATGAAAAACTGTTTTTT | CASSYRTGIATNEKLFF
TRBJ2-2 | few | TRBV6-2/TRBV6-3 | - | TGTGCCAGCAGTTACTTCCCGGTGAACACCGGGGAGCTGTTTTTT | CASSYFPVNTGELFF
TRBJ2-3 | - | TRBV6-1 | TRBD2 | TGTGCCAGCAGCCCTATAGCGGGACCAGGAATAGATACGCAGTATTTT | CASSPIAGPGIDTQYF
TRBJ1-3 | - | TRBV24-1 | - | TGTGCCACCAGTGGAAGAGGGATCGACTCTGGAAACACCATATATTTT | CATSGRGIDSGNTIYF
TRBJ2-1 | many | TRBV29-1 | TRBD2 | TGCAGCGTTGAAGGGGCTAGCGGCTCCTACAATGAGCAGTTCTTC | CSVEGASGSYNEQFF
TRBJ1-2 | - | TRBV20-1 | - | TGCAGTGCCCATCCACCAGGGGCTAACTATGGCTACACCTTC | CSAHPPGANYGYTF
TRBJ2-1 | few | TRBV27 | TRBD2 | TGTGCCAGCAGTTTAGGACTAGCGGGAGAAGGCGAGCAGTTCTTC | CASSLGLAGEGEQFF
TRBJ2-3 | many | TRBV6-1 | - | TGTGCCAGCAGTACCCCTGGGCACCGTAGCACAGATACGCAGTATTTT | CASSTPGHRSTDTQYF
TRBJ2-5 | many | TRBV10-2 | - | TGCGCCAGCCAGGGAGGAGAGACCCAGTACTTC | CASQGGETQYF
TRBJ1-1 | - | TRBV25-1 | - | TGTGCCAGCAGTGAATTGGGGGTGGGGGCAATGAACACTGAAGCTTTCTTT | CASSELGVGAMNTEAFF
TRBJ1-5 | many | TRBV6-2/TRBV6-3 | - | TGTGCCTCCTCAGTGGGGTTCTATCAGCCCCAGCATTTT | CASSVGFYQPQHF